These T cell receptor beta chains were read from a single sample in a study of T cell responses to AZD1222 COVID-19 vaccine. Repertoires were generated with immunoSEQ multiplex PCR, while TCRdb's copy carries only in-frame clones and drops some. The sample has under 200,000 clones, roughly 90% seen once; the top ten hold less than 5.5%. The sample consisted of peripheral blood, taken on day 0 of AZD1222 vaccination. The receptors here all came from an adult in good health. CDR3s include the opening cysteine and the closing phenylalanine or tryptophan. The order of the fields is CDR3 length, V gene, D gene, clone size, J gene, CDR3 DNA, CDR3 protein. The D gene is left open where the match is weak. Expanded clones get a size class; other rows say once, few or many, or leave the size out.

>15|TRBV5-1|TRBD2|.|TRBJ2-2
TGCGCCAGCAGCGGCCTAGCGGGAGACACTGGGGAGCTGTTTTTT
CASSGLAGDTGELFF
>15|TRBV5-8|.|.|TRBJ2-5
TGTGCCAGCAGCTTGGTTATCACGCCGCGGGAGACCCAGTACTTC
CASSLVITPRETQYF
>14|TRBV15|.|.|TRBJ2-7
TGTGCCACCAGCAGAGAGCCGAGCTCCTACGAGCAGTACTTC
CATSREPSSYEQYF
>15|TRBV18|.|once|TRBJ2-1
TGTGCCAGCTCACCACTCGCGGTTTCCTACAATGAGCAGTTCTTC
CASSPLAVSYNEQFF
>15|TRBV30|TRBD1|.|TRBJ1-5
TGTGCCTGGACACCCGGGACAGGGAGAGGTCAGCCCCAGCATTTT
CAWTPGTGRGQPQHF
>13|TRBV19|.|.|TRBJ2-7
TGTGCCAGTAGTATAGAACCCCTATACGAGCAGTACTTC
CASSIEPLYEQYF
>15|TRBV9|TRBD1|.|TRBJ2-7
TGTGCCAGCAGCGTAGAAGGACAGGGGCGATACGAGCAGTACTTC
CASSVEGQGRYEQYF
>13|TRBV6-5|.|.|TRBJ2-2
TGTGCTGTGGAGGGAGCGGCGACCGGGGAGCTGTTTTTT
CAVEGAATGELFF
>15|TRBV3-1/TRBV3-2|.|.|TRBJ2-3
TGTGCCAGCAGCCAAGGTCCCGGGAGCACAGATACGCAGTATTTT
CASSQGPGSTDTQYF
>14|TRBV28|.|.|TRBJ1-5
TGTGCCAGCAGTTTATACGGGGTGGCTCAGCCCCAGCATTTT
CASSLYGVAQPQHF
>17|TRBV9|TRBD2|.|TRBJ2-1
TGTGCCAGCAGCGTCTCGAGCGGGAGCCTTCTCCCCGATGAGCAGTTCTTC
CASSVSSGSLLPDEQFF
>15|TRBV7-2|TRBD2|few|TRBJ2-1
TGTGCCAGCAGCTTAGTAAGCGGGGGGGGGAATGAGCAGTTCTTC
CASSLVSGGGNEQFF
>14|TRBV24-1|.|.|TRBJ1-2
TGTGCCACCAGTGATTTTTCCGCAGACTATGGCTACACCTTC
CATSDFSADYGYTF
>13|TRBV7-8|.|.|TRBJ1-2
TGTGCCAGCAGCTTAGTGGCAGCGGAGGGCTACACCTTC
CASSLVAAEGYTF
>14|TRBV4-2|.|.|TRBJ1-2
TGTGCCAGCAGCCAACGAGGGGGAAACTATGGCTACACCTTC
CASSQRGGNYGYTF
>11|TRBV6-5|.|.|TRBJ2-7
TGTGCCAGCCAATCTAACTACGAGCAGTACTTC
CASQSNYEQYF
>11|TRBV19|.|.|TRBJ1-2
TGTGCCAGTGAAGGGACATATGGCTACACCTTC
CASEGTYGYTF
>14|TRBV28|.|.|TRBJ2-2
TGTGCCAGCAGTTATGGGGGAAGGGCCGGGGAGCTGTTTTTT
CASSYGGRAGELFF
>13|TRBV7-9|TRBD1|.|TRBJ1-2
TGTGCCAGCAGTTTACAGGGGAATAGTGGCTACACCTTC
CASSLQGNSGYTF
>17|TRBV18|.|.|TRBJ2-2
TGTGCCAGCTCACCCCAGGGTGGGACTGCGAACACCGGGGAGCTGTTTTTT
CASSPQGGTANTGELFF
>15|TRBV11-1|.|.|TRBJ1-5
TGTGCCAGCAGCTCCCACGGAGGGACGGATCAGCCCCAGCATTTT
CASSSHGGTDQPQHF
>15|TRBV11-1|.|.|TRBJ2-1
TGTGCCAGCAGCTTAGAGGTAGCGGCCCACAATGAGCAGTTCTTC
CASSLEVAAHNEQFF
>14|TRBV2|.|.|TRBJ1-2
TGTGCCAGCAGTGACCTTGGAGGGAACTATGGCTACACCTTC
CASSDLGGNYGYTF
>15|TRBV9|.|.|TRBJ2-6
TGTGCCAGCAACGCACGGGTGGATGGGGCCAACGTCCTGACTTTC
CASNARVDGANVLTF
>15|TRBV20-1|.|.|TRBJ2-5
TGCAGTGCTAGTTTCGGGGCCATCATCCAAGAGACCCAGTACTTC
CSASFGAIIQETQYF
>15|TRBV2|TRBD1|.|TRBJ1-5
TGTGCCAGCAGTGGGAGGACAGGGTCCAATCAGCCCCAGCATTTT
CASSGRTGSNQPQHF
>11|TRBV11-2|TRBD1|.|TRBJ2-3
TGTGCCAGCAGCCAAGACAGGGTCGAGTATTTT
CASSQDRVEYF
>16|TRBV28|TRBD2|once|TRBJ2-1
TGTGCCAGCAGTTTAAGTAGCGGGAGGGCCGGAAATGAGCAGTTCTTC
CASSLSSGRAGNEQFF
>16|TRBV7-6|TRBD2|.|TRBJ2-1
TGTGCCAGCAGCTTCTCGACTAGCGGGAGTGTATCTGAGCAGTTCTTC
CASSFSTSGSVSEQFF
>15|TRBV11-1|.|.|TRBJ2-1
TGTGCCAGCAGTAAGGGGACCATTGCCGTCAATGAGCAGTTCTTC
CASSKGTIAVNEQFF
>11|TRBV6-5|.|.|TRBJ1-1
TGTGCCAGCGGTTTGGCTCGGGGAGCTTTCTTT
CASGLARGAFF
>17|TRBV19|TRBD1|.|TRBJ1-2
TGTGCCAGTAGTATAGTAGGGACAGGGGGCGTAGGTTCTGGCTACACCTTC
CASSIVGTGGVGSGYTF
>16|TRBV11-3|.|once|TRBJ1-4
TGTGCCAGCAGCTTAGGCCGAACCGGGCCTCCTCCCAAACTGTTTTTT
CASSLGRTGPPPKLFF
>12|TRBV12-3/TRBV12-4|.|.|TRBJ2-7
TGTGCCAGCAGCAAGGACGGCTACGAGCAGTACTTC
CASSKDGYEQYF
>11|TRBV9|.|.|TRBJ2-1
TGTGCCAGCAGCGTAGATCATGAGCAGTTCTTC
CASSVDHEQFF
>13|TRBV30|TRBD1|.|TRBJ2-3
TGTGCCTGGAGGGGACAGGGTACGGATACGCAGTATTTT
CAWRGQGTDTQYF
>18|TRBV21-1|.|.|TRBJ2-1
TGTGCCAGCAGCAAAAGTTTCCTGGGGACAGGGCTCTACAATGAGCAGTTCTTC
CASSKSFLGTGLYNEQFF
>16|TRBV4-2|.|few|TRBJ2-3
TGTGCCAGCAGCCAAGAAGACACTAGTGGAGGAAATACGCAGTATTTT
CASSQEDTSGGNTQYF
>16|TRBV14|.|.|TRBJ1-6
TGTGCCAGCAGCGAGTGGGGCAGCTCCTATAATTCACCCCTCCACTTT
CASSEWGSSYNSPLHF
>14|TRBV7-3|.|.|TRBJ2-1
TGTGCCAGCAGCTTAACACAGGGACAAGATGAGCAGTTCTTC
CASSLTQGQDEQFF
>13|TRBV6-5|TRBD2|.|TRBJ2-1
TGTGCCAGCAGCCCACCCGGGGGGAATGAGCAGTTCTTC
CASSPPGGNEQFF
>18|TRBV27|.|.|TRBJ1-1
TGTGCCAGCAGTGAAAGCCAGGGCCGGGACACCATAAACACTGAAGCTTTCTTT
CASSESQGRDTINTEAFF
>15|TRBV28|TRBD1|.|TRBJ2-3
TGTGCCAGCAGCCCGCGGGACAGGGTTGTAGATACGCAGTATTTT
CASSPRDRVVDTQYF
>20|TRBV11-3|TRBD1|.|TRBJ2-3
TGTGCCAGCAGCTTAGAATTCCCCCTGACAGGGGGCTCCTACACAGATACGCAGTATTTT
CASSLEFPLTGGSYTDTQYF
>12|TRBV18|.|.|TRBJ2-7
TGTGCCAGCTCACAGGGCTTCTACGAGCAGTACTTC
CASSQGFYEQYF
>14|TRBV29-1|.|once|TRBJ2-7
TGCAGCGTTGTAACCGGGGTCAACTCCTACGAGCAGTACTTC
CSVVTGVNSYEQYF
>15|TRBV28|TRBD1|.|TRBJ1-5
TGTGCCAGCAGCAACTTAGACAGGGTTGATCAGCCCCAGCATTTT
CASSNLDRVDQPQHF
>18|TRBV5-4|.|.|TRBJ2-5
TGTGCCAGCAGCTTGTCGACGAAGGGAAGCACCCTACAAGAGACCCAGTACTTC
CASSLSTKGSTLQETQYF
>11|TRBV29-1|TRBD1|.|TRBJ2-7
TGCAGCGTTTGGACAGGTTACGAGCAGTACTTC
CSVWTGYEQYF
>16|TRBV6-1|.|.|TRBJ2-7
TGTGCCAGCAGTGTAATAGGCAGGGGGGGGATCTACGAGCAGTACTTC
CASSVIGRGGIYEQYF